One sample yielded the 25 T cell receptor beta chains listed below, sequenced in a study of blood T cell repertoires in COVID-19. Measured with immunoSEQ multiplex PCR; TCRdb has only the in-frame clones, and not every one. This sample has more than 150,000 clones, with roughly 82% found just once. Source material: peripheral blood. The receptors originated from a woman in her thirties with acute or convalescent COVID-19.

The rearrangement uses TRBV28 and TRBJ1-3; 7 bases match TRBD1. V trimming: 2 bases; J trimming: 5 bases; junction bases outside the gene matches: 12. The CDR3 contains 17 residues. CDR1 and CDR2 (germline): MDHEN, SYDVKM. CDR3 nucleotides: TGTGCCAGCAGTTTACCCGTCTTAGCGGGACAGCGAAACACCATATATTTT. Its protein product is CASSLPVLAGQRNTIYF.

This clone appeared a single time. The rearrangement joins TRBV3-1 (or the pseudogene TRBV3-2) to TRBJ2-3; 10 bases are a match to TRBD2. V was pared by 3 bases and J by 5 bases, with 5 bases of the junction left unmatched. From germline, CDR1 is LGHDT and CDR2 YNNKEL (reference sequence). The CDR3 has 15 amino acids. In DNA form, the CDR3 reads TGTGCCAGCAGCCAGGCTACTAGCGGGGTAGATACGCAGTATTTT. Translation: CASSQATSGVDTQYF.

V gene TRBV4-2 combines with J gene TRBJ2-1; TRBD1 agrees at 10 bases. This CDR3 spans 13 amino acids. Germline V gene data show CDR1 as LGHNA and CDR2 as YNFKEQ. J lost 13 bases, V lost 4 bases, and 7 bases had no gene match. The CDR3 region is CASSPGQGTAQFF. The DNA of the CDR3 is TGTGCCAGCAGCCCGGGACAGGGGACCGCACAGTTCTTC.

The genes are TRBV7-9 and TRBJ1-2; 7 bases agree with TRBD1. Trimming removed 1 base from V and 7 bases from J; junction bases left unmatched: 6. Germline assignment: CDR1 SEHNR and CDR2 FQNEAQ (reference sequence). The CDR3 runs 14 residues. The CDR3 here is CASSLENRGRGYTF. The CDR3 nucleotides are TGTGCCAGCAGCTTAGAGAACAGGGGACGTGGCTACACCTTC.

The gene calls are TRBV12-5 and TRBJ2-2; TRBD2 is a possible D gene (7 bases). V gave up 6 bases and J gave up 4 bases, with 12 bases separating them. Germline V gene sequence: CDR1 LGHNT, CDR2 FRNRAP. This CDR3 is 14 amino acids long. CDR3 DNA: TGTGCTAGTGGCCCGGGGGGCCCCACCGGGGAGCTGTTTTTT. Translated, it gives CASGPGGPTGELFF. The complete variable domain, with remaining parts taken from reference TRBV12-5 and TRBJ2-2, reads DARVTQTPRHKVTEMGQEVTMRCQPILGHNTVFWYRQTMMQGLELLAYFRNRAPLDDSGMPKDRFSAEMPDATLATLKIQPSEPRDSAVYFCASGPGGPTGELFFGEGSRLTVL.

This clone was seen a handful of times. J is TRBJ1-2 and V is TRBV28; 7 positions match TRBD1. The J segment lost 5 bases and the V segment lost 4 bases, leaving 10 bases of the junction unmatched. The CDR3 sequence is 15 residues long. Per germline, CDR1 MDHEN and CDR2 SYDVKM. The DNA of the CDR3 is TGTGCCAGCAGTTCAATGGTAGGGGGCAGGTATGGCTACACCTTC. Protein: CASSSMVGGRYGYTF.

The chain is built from TRBV7-9 and TRBJ2-5; weak D call: TRBD2 (6 bases). V gave up 2 bases and J gave up 4 bases, with 8 bases separating them. This CDR3 spans 13 amino acids. Germline V gene data show CDR1 as SEHNR and CDR2 as FQNEAQ (reference sequence). Here the CDR3 reads CASSLTGGETQYF. CDR3 coding DNA: TGTGCCAGCAGCTTAACCGGGGGAGAGACCCAGTACTTC.

This clone was observed a few times. V gene TRBV14 combines with J gene TRBJ1-6; 7 bases fit TRBD1. Germline V lookup: CDR1 SGHDN, CDR2 FVKESK. CDR3 length equals 17 residues. J was trimmed by 7 bases and V by 0 bases; bases with no gene match: 9. The chain's CDR3 is CASSQDPRTGQNSPLHF. Here the CDR3 DNA reads TGTGCCAGCAGCCAAGATCCCAGGACAGGCCAGAATTCACCCCTCCACTTT.

The J gene is TRBJ2-1, the V gene TRBV12-3 or TRBV12-4, with a tentative D call TRBD2 (5 bases). Deletions cut 6 bases from V and 7 bases from J, with 13 bases between. The CDR3 sequence is 13 residues long. The CDR3 DNA sequence: TGTGCCAGCAGCCCCGAGGGTTGGAATGAGCAGTTCTTC. It translates to CASSPEGWNEQFF.

The genes are TRBV6-5 and TRBJ1-6; 8 bases match TRBD1. J was trimmed by 8 bases and V by 9 bases; bases with no gene match: 6. The germline CDR1 and CDR2 sequences are MNHEY and SVGAGI. This CDR3 comprises 13 residues. CDR3 bases: TGTGCCAGTAGACAGGGGACCGATTCACCCCTCCACTTT. Translating gives CASRQGTDSPLHF.

J is TRBJ1-2 and V is TRBV3-1 (or the pseudogene TRBV3-2), with 7 bases identical to TRBD1. The CDR3 runs to 15 residues. The germline CDR1 and CDR2 sequences are LGHDT and YNNKEL (reference sequence). Trimming at V came to 4 bases and at J to 0 bases, leaving 5 bases not matched to a gene. The DNA for the CDR3 is TGTGCCAGCAGCCTCCGACAGGGCTCTAACTATGGCTACACCTTC. Amino acids: CASSLRQGSNYGYTF.

The chain employs TRBV5-1 and TRBJ1-2, with unresolved D. The ends were cut back, 0 bases at V and 0 bases at J, with 12 bases in the middle. CDR1 is SGHRS, CDR2 YFSETQ, per germline. This CDR3 has 16 amino acids. The CDR3: CASSLGPGLPNYGYTF. The CDR3 DNA reads TGCGCCAGCAGCTTGGGGCCGGGATTACCTAACTATGGCTACACCTTC.

This clone was picked up one time. The V gene is TRBV5-1, the J gene TRBJ1-2; 10 positions agree with TRBD1. The CDR3 totals 12 residues. Germline assignment: CDR1 SGHRS and CDR2 YFSETQ. V was pared by 9 bases and J by 7 bases, with 6 bases of the junction left unmatched. The CDR3 DNA follows: TGCGCCAATAGAGACAGGGGGCTTGGCTACACCTTC. Protein product: CANRDRGLGYTF.

The chain couples TRBV7-2 to TRBJ2-5; 9 nucleotides agree with TRBD2. Germline CDR1 SGHTA, CDR2 FQGNSA. The junction had 5 bases not matched to a gene; V was cut back by 4 bases and J by 5 bases. The CDR3 length is 14 residues. In nucleotides, the CDR3 is TGTGCCAGCAGCTCGGCGGGGGGGCCCGAGACCCAGTACTTC. It encodes CASSSAGGPETQYF.

This clone was picked up one time. V is TRBV27 and J is TRBJ1-2; 7 bases are a match to TRBD1. The CDR3 length is 13 residues. The V gene's germline CDR1 is MNHEY and CDR2 SMNVEV (reference sequence). After removal of 5 bases from V and 7 bases from J, the junction contained 7 bases not matched to a gene. CDR3 region: CASSAYRGVGYTF. DNA for the CDR3: TGTGCCAGCAGTGCGTACAGGGGTGTTGGCTACACCTTC.

This clone showed up just a few times. The rearrangement links TRBV9 to TRBJ2-7, with 8 bases fitting TRBD2. Germline CDR1 SGDLS, CDR2 YYNGEE. CDR3 length: 17 residues. V lost 0 bases and J lost 2; bases outside the gene matches: 10. CDR3 DNA: TGTGCCAGCAGCGTAGCTGCGGGGGGCCCTTGGGCCTACGAGCAGTACTTC. Its translation is CASSVAAGGPWAYEQYF.

The rearrangement joins TRBV27 to TRBJ2-5; D perhaps matches TRBD2 (5 bases). The length of the CDR3 is 14 residues. Germline lookup yields CDR1 MNHEY and CDR2 SMNVEV (reference sequence). V was clipped by 6 bases and J by 2 bases, with 13 bases between them. The CDR3 reads CASRPSGRQETQYF. CDR3 in DNA: TGTGCCAGCAGGCCCTCGGGGAGACAAGAGACCCAGTACTTC.

This chain links TRBV6-2 or TRBV6-3 with TRBJ1-5, with 9 bases matching TRBD1. The germline gives CDR1 MNHEY, CDR2 SVGEGT. V shed 5 bases, J shed 2 bases, and the junction held 7 bases outside the gene matches. The CDR3 covers 16 residues. The CDR3, as DNA: TGTGCCAGCAGTCCCTGGGACAGGGTGGGCAATCAGCCCCAGCATTTT. Translated, it gives CASSPWDRVGNQPQHF.

V usage is TRBV27 and J usage is TRBJ1-5; the match to TRBD1 covers 8 bases. Germline V gene sequence: CDR1 MNHEY, CDR2 SMNVEV (reference sequence). This CDR3 contains 15 residues. The V gene end was trimmed by 6 bases and the J gene end by 0 bases; junction bases not matched to a gene: 4. The CDR3 DNA reads TGTGCCAGCAGAGGGACAGGTTATAGCAATCAGCCCCAGCATTTT. Its translation: CASRGTGYSNQPQHF.

This chain joins TRBV5-4 and TRBJ2-7, with 10 bases aligning to TRBD2. Trimming removed 6 bases from V and 4 bases from J; junction bases left unmatched: 7. The germline V gene encodes CDR1 SGHNT and CDR2 YYREEE (reference sequence). The CDR3 consists of 14 residues. CDR3 protein: CASNLAGAVYEQYF. CDR3 nucleotide sequence: TGTGCCAGCAACCTAGCGGGAGCCGTTTACGAGCAGTACTTC. Full variable domain (outside the CDR3, taken from reference TRBV5-4 and TRBJ2-7): ETGVTQSPTHLIKTRGQQVTLRCSSQSGHNTVSWYQQALGQGPQFIFQYYREEENGRGNFPPRFSGLQFPNYSSELNVNALELDDSALYLCASNLAGAVYEQYFGPGTRLTVT.

The chain combines TRBV2 with TRBJ2-7, with D possibly being TRBD1 (5 bases). The CDR3 contains 12 residues. V shed 7 bases and J shed 4 bases, with 11 bases lying between them. Germline V gene lookup returns CDR1 SNHLY and CDR2 FYNNEI. Here the CDR3 reads CASIEQAYEQYF. The CDR3, as DNA: TGTGCCAGCATCGAACAGGCTTACGAGCAGTACTTC.

The chain has TRBV5-6 and TRBJ2-5; 15 positions agree with TRBD2. Germline V gene sequence: CDR1 SGHDT, CDR2 YYEEEE. Trimming removed 4 bases from V and 11 bases from J; junction bases left unmatched: 6. This CDR3 is 14 amino acids long. The CDR3 DNA follows: TGTGCCAGCAGCCCGGGACTAGCGGGGGGCTTACAGTACTTC. It codes for CASSPGLAGGLQYF. Based on the CDR3 plus reference TRBV5-6 and TRBJ2-5, the full variable domain is DAGVTQSPTHLIKTRGQQVTLRCSPKSGHDTVSWYQQALGQGPQFIFQYYEEEERQRGNFPDRFSGHQFPNYSSELNVNALLLGDSALYLCASSPGLAGGLQYFGPGTRLLVL.

This clone was found a few times. This chain joins TRBV6-4 and TRBJ2-7, with TRBD1 identical over 7 bases. The V gene end was trimmed by 9 bases and the J gene end by 4 bases; junction bases not matched to a gene: 9. The CDR3 totals 13 residues. CDR1 and CDR2 (germline): MRHNA, SNTAGT. The CDR3 reads CASRTGRLYEQYF. The DNA of the CDR3 is TGTGCCAGTCGGACAGGCCGCTTGTACGAGCAGTACTTC.

The CDR3 spells CASILGRGSPLHF. The CDR3 DNA reads TGTGCCAGCATCTTGGGGCGAGGCTCACCCCTCCACTTT. This chain connects TRBV28 to TRBJ1-6; possible D gene TRBD1, 5 bases. From germline, CDR1 is MDHEN and CDR2 SYDVKM. V lost 7 bases to trimming and J lost 10 bases, with 14 bases between them. The CDR3 contains 13 residues. Looking up the rest from reference TRBV28 and TRBJ1-6 gives the full variable domain: DVKVTQSSRYLVKRTGEKVFLECVQDMDHENMFWYRQDPGLGLRLIYFSYDVKMKEKGDIPEGYSVSREKKERFSLILESASTNQTSMYLCASILGRGSPLHFGNGTRLTVT.

The rearrangement joins TRBV27 to TRBJ1-1; D may be TRBD1 (6 bases). The CDR3 consists of 12 residues. Trimming stripped 5 bases from V and 7 bases from J, with 11 bases between. CDR1 is MNHEY and CDR2 is SMNVEV in the germline V gene (reference sequence). Here the CDR3 reads CASSGGGDEAFF. The CDR3, as DNA: TGTGCCAGCAGTGGAGGGGGGGATGAAGCTTTCTTT.